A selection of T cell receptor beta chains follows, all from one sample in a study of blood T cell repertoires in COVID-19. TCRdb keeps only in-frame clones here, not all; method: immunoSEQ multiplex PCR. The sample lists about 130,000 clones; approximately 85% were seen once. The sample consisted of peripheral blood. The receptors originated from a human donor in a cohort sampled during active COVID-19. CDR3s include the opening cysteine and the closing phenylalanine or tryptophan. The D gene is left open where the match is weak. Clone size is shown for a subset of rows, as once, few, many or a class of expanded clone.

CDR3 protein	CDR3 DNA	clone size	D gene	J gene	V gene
CASSLSDSTTGELFF	TGTGCCAGCAGCTTAAGTGACAGTACCACCGGGGAGCTGTTTTTT	-	-	TRBJ2-2	TRBV11-2
CASSLKGGTDTQYF	TGCGCCAGCAGCTTGAAGGGGGGCACAGATACGCAGTATTTT	-	-	TRBJ2-3	TRBV5-1
CASSGTGNEKLFF	TGTGCCAGCTCAGGGACAGGGAATGAAAAACTGTTTTTT	-	TRBD1	TRBJ1-4	TRBV18
CASSIFAGHNEQFF	TGTGCCAGTAGTATTTTTGCGGGGCACAATGAGCAGTTCTTC	-	-	TRBJ2-1	TRBV19
CASSTGWRDNEQFF	TGTGCCAGCAGCACCGGTTGGAGGGACAATGAGCAGTTCTTC	-	-	TRBJ2-1	TRBV3-1/TRBV3-2
CASKKGGTAWYEQYF	TGTGCCAGTAAAAAGGGGGGGACTGCTTGGTACGAGCAGTACTTC	-	-	TRBJ2-7	TRBV19
CSVVRRLAGEPYEQYF	TGCAGCGTGGTTCGGCGGTTAGCGGGAGAACCCTACGAGCAGTACTTC	-	TRBD2	TRBJ2-7	TRBV29-1
CASSKYREGDGYTF	TGCGCCAGCAGCAAATACAGGGAAGGGGATGGCTACACCTTC	-	-	TRBJ1-2	TRBV10-1
CATGQGGFPGELFF	TGTGCCACAGGACAGGGGGGTTTCCCCGGGGAGCTGTTTTTT	once	TRBD1	TRBJ2-2	TRBV24-1
CASSSPASGRTNEQFF	TGTGCCAGCAGTTCCCCAGCTAGCGGGAGAACCAATGAGCAGTTCTTC	-	TRBD2	TRBJ2-1	TRBV28
CASSPRAGTTEAFF	TGTGCCAGCAGTCCGAGGGCAGGGACTACTGAAGCTTTCTTT	-	-	TRBJ1-1	TRBV7-8
CASSSRDRTYGYTF	TGTGCCAGCAGCTCCCGGGACAGGACCTATGGCTACACCTTC	-	TRBD1	TRBJ1-2	TRBV5-6
CASSKGDSSGANVLTF	TGTGCCAGCAGTAAAGGGGACAGCTCTGGGGCCAACGTCCTGACTTTC	-	TRBD1	TRBJ2-6	TRBV6-6
CASSLGTLDTQYF	TGTGCCAGCAGCTTAGGAACTTTAGATACGCAGTATTTT	-	-	TRBJ2-3	TRBV7-9
CASSVLPGTGTNSPLHF	TGTGCCAGCAGCGTCCTACCCGGGACAGGGACGAATTCACCCCTCCACTTT	-	TRBD1	TRBJ1-6	TRBV9
CASSIQREFGTQYF	TGTGCCAGTAGTATCCAGCGGGAGTTCGGGACCCAGTACTTC	-	TRBD2	TRBJ2-5	TRBV19
CASSLAMGGYTF	TGTGCCAGCAGTCTAGCTATGGGCGGCTACACCTTC	-	-	TRBJ1-2	TRBV25-1
CASSQFGGQETQYF	TGTGCCAGCAGCCAATTCGGCGGCCAAGAGACCCAGTACTTC	-	-	TRBJ2-5	TRBV3-1/TRBV3-2
CASSEMASKKETQYF	TGTGCCAGCAGTGAAATGGCTAGTAAGAAAGAGACCCAGTACTTC	once	-	TRBJ2-5	TRBV2
CASSFNTGGGDEQFF	TGTGCCAGCAGCTTTAACACAGGGGGCGGAGATGAGCAGTTCTTC	-	TRBD1	TRBJ2-1	TRBV7-2
CASSSPGTGVSYEQYF	TGTGCCAGCAGCTCCCCCGGGACAGGTGTCTCCTACGAGCAGTACTTC	-	TRBD1	TRBJ2-7	TRBV5-4
CAISEVSSYEQYF	TGTGCCATCAGTGAGGTCAGCTCCTACGAGCAGTACTTC	-	-	TRBJ2-7	TRBV10-3
CASSYSRSTPGELFF	TGTGCCAGCAGTTACTCGAGGTCTACTCCCGGGGAGCTGTTTTTT	few	-	TRBJ2-2	TRBV6-5
CASSLTTGALGPGEAFF	TGTGCCAGCAGCCTGACTACAGGGGCCCTCGGGCCGGGTGAAGCTTTCTTT	-	TRBD1	TRBJ1-1	TRBV5-5
CASSNGGCLSYEQYF	TGTGCCAGCAGCAACGGGGGTTGCCTTTCCTACGAGCAGTACTTC	-	-	TRBJ2-7	TRBV21-1
CASSLTSGRSTDTQYF	TGTGCCAGCAGCTTAACTAGCGGGAGGTCCACAGATACGCAGTATTTT	-	TRBD2	TRBJ2-3	TRBV7-8
CASSLGRGNTEAFF	TGTGCCAGCAGCTTGGGCAGGGGGAACACTGAAGCTTTCTTT	-	-	TRBJ1-1	TRBV5-6
CASSLNYEQYF	TGTGCCAGCAGCCTAAACTACGAGCAGTACTTC	-	-	TRBJ2-7	TRBV5-8
CASSLSGGYQETQYF	TGCGCCAGCAGCCTGTCTGGGGGGTATCAAGAGACCCAGTACTTC	-	-	TRBJ2-5	TRBV5-1
CASRLDRDYGYTF	TGTGCCAGTAGGTTGGACAGGGACTATGGCTACACCTTC	-	TRBD1	TRBJ1-2	TRBV19
CASSTGSPAGRGEQYF	TGTGCCAGCAGCACTGGTTCCCCAGCGGGGCGCGGCGAGCAGTACTTC	-	TRBD2	TRBJ2-7	TRBV9
CASKIGFGSGRIDEQFF	TGTGCCAGCAAAATCGGCTTCGGTAGCGGGAGGATCGATGAGCAGTTCTTC	-	TRBD2	TRBJ2-1	TRBV2
CASSPGTRDEQYF	TGTGCCAGCAGCCCCGGGACAAGGGACGAGCAGTACTTC	few	-	TRBJ2-7	TRBV6-5
CASSQRNYNEQFF	TGTGCCAGCAGTCAGCGAAACTACAATGAGCAGTTCTTC	-	-	TRBJ2-1	TRBV6-2/TRBV6-3
CASSARTLNNSPLHF	TGTGCCAGCAGCGCAAGGACACTGAATAATTCACCCCTCCACTTT	-	-	TRBJ1-6	TRBV6-4
CASRPRETSGFKNIQYF	TGTGCCAGCCGCCCTAGGGAGACTAGCGGGTTTAAAAACATTCAGTACTTC	-	TRBD2	TRBJ2-4	TRBV6-2/TRBV6-3
CASSLGLSTVYEQYF	TGTGCCAGCAGCTTAGGCCTATCTACCGTCTACGAGCAGTACTTC	-	-	TRBJ2-7	TRBV11-2
CASSFTGGRPSTDTQYF	TGTGCCAGCAGTTTTACCGGCGGGAGGCCTAGCACAGATACGCAGTATTTT	-	TRBD2	TRBJ2-3	TRBV7-6
CASSIGQNTEAFF	TGTGCCAGTAGTATAGGACAGAACACTGAAGCTTTCTTT	-	-	TRBJ1-1	TRBV19
CASSLFGQPNNSPLHF	TGTGCCAGCAGTTTATTCGGACAGCCCAATAATTCACCCCTCCACTTT	once	-	TRBJ1-6	TRBV27
CASSQAGWNSPLHF	TGTGCCAGCAGTCAGGCGGGATGGAATTCACCCCTCCACTTT	-	-	TRBJ1-6	TRBV27
CASVRQGTSYNEQFF	TGTGCCAGCGTTCGACAGGGGACTTCCTACAATGAGCAGTTCTTC	-	TRBD1	TRBJ2-1	TRBV6-5
CSASRDTPWETQYF	TGCAGTGCTAGTAGGGACACTCCCTGGGAGACCCAGTACTTC	-	-	TRBJ2-5	TRBV20-1
CASSQDLDTQYF	TGCGCCAGCAGCCAAGACCTGGATACGCAGTATTTT	once	-	TRBJ2-3	TRBV4-3
CASSDSGGNQPQHF	TGTGCCAGCAGTGATTCAGGGGGTAATCAGCCCCAGCATTTT	few	TRBD1	TRBJ1-5	TRBV25-1
CASSYLNEQFF	TGTGCCAGCAGTTACCTCAATGAGCAGTTCTTC	-	-	TRBJ2-1	TRBV6-2/TRBV6-3
CASSPSLGIQETQYF	TGTGCCAGCAGCCCCTCACTAGGGATCCAAGAGACCCAGTACTTC	once	-	TRBJ2-5	TRBV14
CASSLGSIGQAYEQYF	TGTGCCAGCAGCTTAGGTTCAATCGGACAGGCCTACGAGCAGTACTTC	-	TRBD1	TRBJ2-7	TRBV11-2
CASSQNPGASGELFF	TGTGCCAGCAGTCAAAACCCAGGGGCATCCGGGGAGCTGTTTTTT	-	-	TRBJ2-2	TRBV2
CASTPSGSGEQYF	TGTGCCAGCACCCCGAGCGGGAGTGGTGAGCAGTACTTC	-	TRBD2	TRBJ2-7	TRBV12-3/TRBV12-4
CASSLSGTDTQYF	TGTGCCAGCAGCTTAAGCGGCACAGATACGCAGTATTTT	-	-	TRBJ2-3	TRBV7-2